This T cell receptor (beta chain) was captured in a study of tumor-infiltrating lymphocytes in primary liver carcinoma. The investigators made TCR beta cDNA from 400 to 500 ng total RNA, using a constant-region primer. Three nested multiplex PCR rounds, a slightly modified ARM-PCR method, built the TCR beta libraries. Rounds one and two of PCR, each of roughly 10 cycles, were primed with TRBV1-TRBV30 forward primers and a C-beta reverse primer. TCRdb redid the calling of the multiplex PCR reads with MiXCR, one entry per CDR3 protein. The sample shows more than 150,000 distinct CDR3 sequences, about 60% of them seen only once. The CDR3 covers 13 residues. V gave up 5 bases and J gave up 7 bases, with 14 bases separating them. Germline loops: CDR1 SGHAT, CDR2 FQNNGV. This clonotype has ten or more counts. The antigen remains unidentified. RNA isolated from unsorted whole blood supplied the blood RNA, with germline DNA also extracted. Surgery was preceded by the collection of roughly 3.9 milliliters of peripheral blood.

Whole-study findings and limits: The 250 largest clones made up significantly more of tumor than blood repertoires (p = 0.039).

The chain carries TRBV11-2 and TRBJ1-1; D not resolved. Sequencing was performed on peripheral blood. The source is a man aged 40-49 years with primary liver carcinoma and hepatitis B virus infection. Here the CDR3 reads CASSTSTGLEAFF. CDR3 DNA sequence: TGTGCCAGCAGCACTTCGACTGGGCTTGAAGCTTTCTTT.